The entry below gives a single T cell receptor (beta chain) sequence along with its context. Its antigen remains undetermined. Per-nucleotide qualities are absent, and no much larger clonotype sits a single base away. This record comes from a study of Ad26.COV2.S vaccination and SARS-CoV-2 variants (dated by TCRdb to about 2021). Regarding the complete study: Vaccine-arm donors were drawn from COV1001, a multicentre, randomized, double-blind, placebo-controlled phase I-IIa trial of Ad26.COV2.S in healthy adults. Dosing of Ad26.COV2.S was intramuscular, at either 5x10^10 or 1x10^11 viral particles, delivered as one shot or as two shots spaced 56 days apart. Sequencing of the TCRbeta repertoire served to evaluate the specificity and breadth of SARS-CoV-2-reactive T cell receptors following Ad26.COV2.S vaccination. A total of around 32 samples were included in the TCR-sequenced set, comprising around 20 Ad26.COV2.S vaccine recipients, 5 placebo recipients and 8 SARS-CoV-2 convalescent individuals. Trial participants were randomized into five groups of five, in which low-dose or high-dose Ad26.COV2.S was given once or twice, or placebo was given on both occasions. Blinding of investigators to trial group allocation was maintained during experiments and outcome assessment.

The sample's treatment or condition label is to be understood as: 15 to 20 received Ad26.COV2.S at low or high dose, single or two shots; about 5 received placebo; per-sample allocation not given. For vaccine and placebo recipients, the sequenced repertoires came from samples collected on day 63 after the first injection. Between 29 July and 7 August 2020, Cohort 1b enrolled 25 adults aged 18-55 years at one site in Boston, USA. Ad26.COV2.S was a replication-incompetent adenovirus type 26 vector that expressed a prefusion-stabilized SARS-CoV-2 spike protein derived from the original Wuhan strain. What the work shows at the level of the full study, not this receptor alone: Compared with placebo recipients, Ad26.COV2.S recipients showed higher spike-specific TCR breadth (P = 0.0014). The authors noted that total T cell responses may have been underestimated by the TCR breadth and depth analyses. After vaccination, spike-specific CD8+ and CD4+ T cell responses were reported to show substantial breadth. The study lacked the statistical power to compare responses across vaccine doses or regimens. Non-spike TCR breadth was comparable between vaccine and placebo recipients, consistent with the vaccine containing only spike.

The immunoSEQ Assay was used to sequence TCRbeta CDR3 regions. After extraction, genomic DNA underwent amplification by bias-controlled multiplex PCR, followed by high-throughput sequencing. Per the source publication's procedure: To quantify the absolute abundance of each unique TCRbeta CDR3 region, sequences were collapsed and filtered. T cell fraction was estimated by normalization of TCRbeta template counts to usable DNA, with usable DNA being measured through amplification of reference genes present in all nucleated cells. Repertoire TCRs were annotated as SARS-CoV-2-specific when V gene, CDR3 amino acid sequence and J gene were exactly matched to a known reactive TCR set. MIRA supplied the reference SARS-CoV-2 TCR set, which was filtered for enrichment in COVID-19-positive ImmuneCODE repertoires so that public or cross-reactive TCRs were removed. Using the MIRA antigens, annotated TCRs were further analysed by specific ORF or by position within an ORF. Breadth was defined as the number of annotated unique rearrangements divided by the total number of unique productive rearrangements, and depth was defined as the summed frequency of the annotated unique rearrangements. Two-sided Wilcoxon rank-sum tests were used to compare TCR breadth between groups. TCRdb stores this immuneACCESS table with in-frame sequences only. Part of the clones is absent; in the studies checked, under half of the shortfall reflects unresolved V genes, and no reason is known for the rest. The DNA gave D and trimming, while V, J and clone size come from that table. For this sample the table gives under 300,000 clones, of which around 90% were detected only once. 2.5% to 3.5% of the sample rests with the top ten.

The receptor was derived from a person aged 18-60 years who received the Ad26.COV2.S COVID-19 vaccine or a placebo. The input for sequencing was peripheral blood, taken in a trial of Ad26.COV2.S vaccine versus placebo.

The sequenced DNA is TGTGCCAGCAGCTTAGGGACAGGGGTGGGTGTCACTGAAGCTTTCTTT. Its protein product is CASSLGTGVGVTEAFF. The chain joins TRBV7-8 to TRBJ1-1; 9 bases in the middle match TRBD1. CDR1 and CDR2, looked up from the germline V gene, are SGHVS and FQNEAQ. Spanning cysteine to phenylalanine, the CDR3 consists of 16 amino acids. Only the CDR3 part of the read is kept: 48 bases, read in frame from the first base. V ends up 1 base short and J 4 bases short, with an unmatched junction base count of 7. Joined to the reference TRBV7-8 and TRBJ1-1 proteins, this CDR3 gives the full variable domain: GAGVSQSPRYKVAKRGQDVALRCDPISGHVSLFWYQQALGQGPEFLTYFQNEAQLDKSGLPSDRFFAERPEGSVSTLKIQRTQQEDSAVYLCASSLGTGVGVTEAFFGQGTRLTVV.